The 13 T cell receptor beta chains below all came from one sample that was sequenced in a study of cytomegalovirus exposure and HLA in healthy donors. The PCR was carried out with 60 Vbeta primers and 13 Jbeta primers. The protocol was immunoSEQ multiplex PCR, while the TCRdb copy is restricted to in-frame clones and leaves out a portion. The profile shows approximately 100,000 clones, roughly 88% of them singletons. Sequencing input: PBMCs. The receptor source for this set is a woman between 18 and 29 years old in good health and CMV-seronegative.

V and J are TRBV7-3 and TRBJ2-5, with 8 nucleotides matching TRBD1. The junction had 9 bases not matched to a gene; V was cut back by 4 bases and J by 5 bases. This CDR3 spans 15 amino acids. Per germline, CDR1 SGHTA and CDR2 FQGTGA. Here the CDR3 DNA reads TGTGCCAGCAGCTCACAAGCAGGGGGCAGGGAGACCCAGTACTTC. This translates into CASSSQAGGRETQYF.

The rearrangement joins TRBV6-5 to TRBJ2-7; TRBD2 aligns across 9 bases. The CDR3 extends over 16 amino acids. V was clipped by 0 bases and J by 3 bases; unmatched bases: 6. From germline, CDR1 is MNHEY and CDR2 SVGAGI. CDR3 protein: CASSYSRETSGYEQYF. The CDR3 DNA follows: TGTGCCAGCAGTTACTCTAGGGAGACTAGCGGCTACGAGCAGTACTTC.

The chain couples TRBV7-3 to TRBJ2-5; tentative D call: TRBD1 (7 bases). The CDR3 covers 13 residues. V gave up 5 bases and J gave up 2 bases, with 9 bases separating them. The germline V gene encodes CDR1 SGHTA and CDR2 FQGTGA. CDR3 DNA: TGTGCCAGCAGCCAGGGGGGACAAGAGACCCAGTACTTC. Its translation: CASSQGGQETQYF.

The V and J genes are TRBV6-6 and TRBJ1-1; 7 bases map to TRBD1. This CDR3 spans 15 amino acids. The J segment lost 5 bases and the V segment lost 0 bases, leaving 6 bases of the junction unmatched. The germline V gene encodes CDR1 MNHNY and CDR2 SVGAGI (reference sequence). CDR3 bases: TGTGCCAGCAGTTACTCGGGGACAGAGGTTACTGAAGCTTTCTTT. It translates to CASSYSGTEVTEAFF.

The CDR3 nucleotides read TGTGCCAGTAGTCTTCTGGGCGGGGGGGACTATGGCTACACCTTC. Amino acids: CASSLLGGGDYGYTF. This chain links TRBV19 with TRBJ1-2; a weak D match, TRBD1 (5 bases). CDR1 and CDR2 from the germline V gene are LNHDA and SQIVND (reference sequence). The CDR3 spans 15 residues. Trimming took 5 bases from V and 3 from J, leaving 16 bases between them.

The rearrangement joins TRBV25-1 to TRBJ1-3; 7 bases map to TRBD1. Germline values: CDR1 MGHDK, CDR2 SYGVNS. The trim removed 9 bases at V and 3 bases at J, leaving 5 bases unmatched. The CDR3 consists of 13 residues. CDR3 residues: CASMGQFGNTIYF. CDR3 nucleotide sequence: TGTGCCAGTATGGGACAGTTTGGAAACACCATATATTTT.

This chain links TRBV7-8 with TRBJ2-7; TRBD2 is a possible D gene (6 bases). The CDR3 is 10 amino acids. Germline V gives CDR1 SGHVS, CDR2 FQNEAQ. The DNA for the CDR3 is TGTAGTAGCGGAACCTACGAGCAGTACTTC. Residues: CSSGTYEQYF.

This chain joins TRBV5-5 and TRBJ2-5; D is possibly TRBD1 (6 bases). This CDR3 has 16 amino acids. V lost 4 bases and J lost 4, with 20 bases in between. CDR1 SGHKS and CDR2 YYEKEE come from the germline V gene (reference sequence). The CDR3 reads CASSAAPGAGGETQYF. The CDR3 coding sequence is TGTGCCAGCAGCGCAGCCCCAGGGGCTGGAGGAGAGACCCAGTACTTC.

This clone occurred once. The chain combines TRBV7-3 with TRBJ2-6; TRBD1 might be the D (5 bases). CDR1 and CDR2 from the germline V gene are SGHTA and FQGTGA. This CDR3 contains 16 residues. Trimming removed 2 bases at V and 4 bases at J, with 12 bases between. The CDR3 coding sequence is TGTGCCAGCAGCTTAGAAGGGGCGAGGGGGGCCAACGTCCTGACTTTC. Amino acid sequence: CASSLEGARGANVLTF.

This clone was found a few times. The chain recombines TRBV19 with TRBJ1-1; 8 bases agree with TRBD1. Germline CDR1 LNHDA, CDR2 SQIVND (reference sequence). There are 13 residues in the CDR3. Trimming removed 8 bases from V and 2 bases from J; junction bases left unmatched: 4. The CDR3: CASSGGLNTEAFF. For the CDR3, the DNA is TGTGCCAGTTCAGGGGGCCTTAACACTGAAGCTTTCTTT. Combining the CDR3 with reference TRBV19 and TRBJ1-1 gives the whole variable domain DGGITQSPKYLFRKEGQNVTLSCEQNLNHDAMYWYRQDPGQGLRLIYYSQIVNDFQKGDIAEGYSVSREKKESFPLTVTSAQKNPTAFYLCASSGGLNTEAFFGQGTRLTVV.

As regards this clone: This may stem from a read error, because a much larger clone lies one nucleotide away. Other DNA sequences in this sample translate to the same CDR3. The gene calls are TRBV4-2 and TRBJ2-6, with D possibly matching TRBD1 (5 bases). Per germline, CDR1 LGHNA and CDR2 YNFKEQ. The CDR3 consists of 16 residues. CDR3 loop: CASSQERGSGANVLTF. The CDR3 coding sequence is TGTGCCAGCAGCCAAGAAAGGGGATCTGGGGCTAACGTCCTGACTTTC.

V and J are TRBV19 and TRBJ1-2; TRBD1 matches 9 bases. Losses at the gene ends were 9 bases for V and 1 base for J; bases not matched to a gene: 9. The CDR3 loop spans 15 amino acids. CDR1 LNHDA and CDR2 SQIVND come from the germline V gene (reference sequence). The CDR3 is CASKPYRGLNYGYTF. CDR3 DNA: TGTGCCAGCAAACCCTACAGGGGGCTTAACTATGGCTACACCTTC.

The sample holds one count of this clone. The rearrangement joins TRBV18 to TRBJ1-6, with a tentative D call TRBD1 (6 bases). V was pared by 6 bases and J by 17 bases, with 20 bases between. The length of the CDR3 is 13 residues. In germline, CDR1 is KGHSH, CDR2 LQKENI. The DNA of the CDR3 is TGTGCCAGCTCGGCGAACCCGCAGGGGCAGGTCCACTTT. It translates to CASSANPQGQVHF.